The 25 T cell receptor beta chains reported below all come from one sample, sequenced in a study of blood T cells in healthy people across ages. Next came a second PCR, run for about 6 to 12 cycles, which used a sample-barcoded 5' primer along with a J-beta primer mix. TCRdb reprocessed the 5' RACE reads with MiXCR, giving one entry per CDR3 protein. The sample has around 1.5 million distinct CDR3 sequences, 30% to 35% seen once. Material: blood. The receptor set was obtained from a woman aged 30 to 39 in good health.

This clonotype was picked up a small number of times. The genes are TRBV27 and TRBJ2-3; D is possibly TRBD2 (6 bases). The V gene's germline CDR1 is MNHEY and CDR2 SMNVEV (reference sequence). V was pared by 3 bases and J by 4 bases, with 11 bases between. The CDR3 spans 14 residues. The CDR3, as DNA: TGTGCCAGCAGTTTTGCGGGAAGTGCAGATACGCAGTATTTT. Translating gives CASSFAGSADTQYF.

This clonotype was counted between two and nine times. This rearrangement joins TRBV24-1 to TRBJ2-1; the match to TRBD2 covers 11 bases. The CDR3 extends over 16 amino acids. Germline V gene lookup returns CDR1 KGHDR and CDR2 SFDVKD. V was clipped by 9 bases and J by 4 bases; unmatched bases: 10. The CDR3 region has the DNA TGTGCCACCGGCGTGTTAGCGGGAGGGGTGTACAATGAGCAGTTCTTC. It codes for CATGVLAGGVYNEQFF.

The chain carries TRBV5-1 and TRBJ1-1; 11 nucleotides line up with TRBD1. Germline CDR1 is SGHRS and CDR2 is YFSETQ. The CDR3 loop spans 14 amino acids. V lost 4 bases to trimming and J lost 4 bases; unmatched junction nucleotides: 3. The CDR3 region has the DNA TGCGCCAGCAGCGAAGGACAGGGGGCCACTGAAGCTTTCTTT. Amino acid sequence: CASSEGQGATEAFF.

This chain connects TRBV29-1 to TRBJ1-2; 11 bases agree with TRBD1. Germline-derived CDR1 and CDR2 are SQVTM and ANQGSEA. The CDR3 is 15 residues long. With V trimmed by 7 bases and J by 7 bases, 14 bases remained unmatched. The DNA for the CDR3 is TGCAGCGCCCAGAGCGGGACAGGGGGGATGAGTGGCTACACCTTC. Translating it yields CSAQSGTGGMSGYTF.

The V gene is TRBV30, the J gene TRBJ1-6; D is uncertain. V lost 5 bases to trimming and J lost 4 bases, with 6 bases between them. The CDR3 runs 12 residues. Germline values: CDR1 GTSNPN, CDR2 SVGIG (reference sequence). The CDR3 nucleotides read TGTGCCTGGGGCACGTATAATTCACCCCTCCACTTT. Translating it yields CAWGTYNSPLHF.

This chain joins TRBV5-6 and TRBJ1-6; 8 bases line up with TRBD1. The CDR3 length is 15 residues. Germline V lookup: CDR1 SGHDT, CDR2 YYEEEE. The ends lost 4 bases at V and 6 bases at J; junction bases unmatched: 6. CDR3 residues: CASSEDRAGNSPLHF. CDR3 coding DNA: TGTGCCAGCAGCGAGGACAGGGCCGGTAATTCACCCCTCCACTTT. Based on the CDR3 plus reference TRBV5-6 and TRBJ1-6, the full variable domain is DAGVTQSPTHLIKTRGQQVTLRCSPKSGHDTVSWYQQALGQGPQFIFQYYEEEERQRGNFPDRFSGHQFPNYSSELNVNALLLGDSALYLCASSEDRAGNSPLHFGNGTRLTVT.

This clonotype was seen a few times. This rearrangement joins TRBV6-2 or TRBV6-3 to TRBJ2-3; 13 nucleotides line up with TRBD2. The CDR3 spans 19 residues. The V gene end was trimmed by 5 bases and the J gene end by 4 bases; junction bases not matched to a gene: 15. Germline V gene sequence: CDR1 MNHEY, CDR2 SVGEGT. The CDR3 loop reads CASSPGGLAGPLSADTQYF. CDR3 nucleotides: TGTGCCAGCAGTCCGGGGGGACTAGCGGGACCCCTTTCCGCAGATACGCAGTATTTT.

The rearrangement joins TRBV9 to TRBJ2-3, with 8 bases that match TRBD1. The trim removed 3 bases at V and 0 bases at J, leaving 12 bases unmatched. CDR1 is SGDLS and CDR2 is YYNGEE in the germline V gene. The CDR3 consists of 18 residues. This CDR3 is CASSATLQGERSTDTQYF. The CDR3 DNA reads as TGTGCCAGCAGCGCTACCTTACAGGGGGAACGGAGCACAGATACGCAGTATTTT.

Comment on this clonotype: The junction shows a germline mismatch at one end, possibly a read error. V is TRBV7-2 and J is TRBJ1-4; D is perhaps TRBD1 (6 bases). The CDR3 consists of 15 residues. From germline, CDR1 is SGHTA and CDR2 FQGNSA. The DNA of the CDR3 is TGTGCCAGCAGCTCGAATTGGGGGCGCGATGAAGAACTGTTTTTT. Translation: CASSSNWGRDEELFF.

J is TRBJ2-7 and V is TRBV12-3 or TRBV12-4; TRBD2 is a possible D gene (5 bases). Trimming shortened V by 7 bases and J by 0 bases, and 13 bases separated the two germline ends. The CDR3 sequence is 14 residues long. The chain's CDR3 is CASILAGSSYEQYF. The CDR3 region has the DNA TGTGCCAGCATCCTAGCAGGTAGCTCCTACGAGCAGTACTTC.

This clonotype was counted a few times. The chain is built from TRBV10-3 and TRBJ2-5; the match to TRBD1 covers 8 bases. The germline V gene has CDR1 ENHRY and CDR2 SYGVKD. J lost 3 bases, V lost 10 bases, and 4 bases had no gene match. The CDR3 consists of 12 residues. CDR3 DNA: TGTGCCACCGGGACAGGAGAAGAGACCCAGTACTTC. Its translation: CATGTGEETQYF.

This clonotype has only a few counts. The chain combines TRBV29-1 with TRBJ2-5, with D uncertain. Germline CDR1 is SQVTM and CDR2 is ANQGSEA. V was trimmed by 5 bases and J by 5 bases, leaving 18 bases between them. The CDR3 extends over 14 amino acids. The CDR3 nucleotides are TGCAGCGTTATATACGGATACACTGGGGAGACCCAGTACTTC. The encoded protein is CSVIYGYTGETQYF.

This clonotype occurred a few times. The chain links TRBV29-1 to TRBJ2-1, with D uncertain. V gave up 4 bases and J gave up 3 bases, with 10 bases separating them. Germline CDR1 and CDR2: SQVTM and ANQGSEA. The CDR3 totals 13 residues. The CDR3 reads CSVVPHNYNEQFF. DNA for the CDR3: TGCAGCGTTGTCCCGCACAACTACAATGAGCAGTTCTTC.

The genes are TRBV20-1 and TRBJ2-2; D assignment may be TRBD1 or TRBD2 (5 bases each). Trimming shortened V by 3 bases and J by 7 bases, and 18 bases separated the two germline ends. The length of the CDR3 is 15 residues. Per the germline V gene, CDR1 is DFQATT and CDR2 is SNEGSKA (reference sequence). The CDR3 protein is CSARMRAGMVGELFF. CDR3 sequence (DNA): TGCAGTGCTAGGATGCGGGCAGGGATGGTCGGGGAGCTGTTTTTT.

The CDR3 loop is CASSYRRVPLRYEQYF. CDR3 coding DNA: TGTGCCAGCAGTTACCGTAGGGTCCCGCTCCGGTACGAGCAGTACTTC. The V gene is TRBV6-6, the J gene TRBJ2-7; D ambiguous. CDR3 length: 16 amino acids. Germline V gene data show CDR1 as MNHNY and CDR2 as SVGAGI (reference sequence). V was pared by 2 bases and J by 4 bases, with 18 bases between.

The chain links TRBV6-5 to TRBJ1-1; no clear D gene. This CDR3 is 17 amino acids long. With 4 bases removed from V and 6 bases from J, the gap between germline ends came to 24 bases. Germline-derived CDR1 and CDR2 are MNHEY and SVGAGI. The CDR3 loop reads CASSSLTPPVANAEAFF. The CDR3 region has the DNA TGTGCCAGCAGTTCGCTGACCCCTCCGGTGGCTAACGCTGAAGCTTTCTTT.

The chain links TRBV20-1 to TRBJ1-1; tentatively, D is TRBD1 (5 bases). The CDR3 extends over 15 amino acids. Germline lookup yields CDR1 DFQATT and CDR2 SNEGSKA (reference sequence). Trimming shortened V by 2 bases and J by 6 bases, and 19 bases separated the two germline ends. The CDR3 DNA follows: TGCAGTGCTAGAAAGTCCCGGGACGTGAGGGCTGAAGCTTTCTTT. This sequence encodes CSARKSRDVRAEAFF.

As to this clonotype: Here the CDR3 omits its conserved ending phenylalanine or tryptophan, so a read error is the likely source. The chain uses TRBV28 and TRBJ2-7, with D possibly being TRBD1 or TRBD2 (5 bases each). Trimming took 1 base from V and 0 from J, leaving 19 bases between them. Germline CDR1 and CDR2: MDHEN and SYDVKM. This CDR3 is built from 18 residues. CDR3 in amino acids: CASSLSGTAEESSYEQYS. CDR3 nucleotide sequence: TGTGCCAGCAGTTTATCCGGGACGGCCGAGGAAAGCTCCTACGAGCAGTACTCC.

V usage is TRBV5-1 and J usage is TRBJ2-1, with 9 bases identical to TRBD1. This CDR3 has 15 amino acids. V shed 0 bases, J shed 6 bases, and the junction held 4 bases outside the gene matches. From germline, CDR1 is SGHRS and CDR2 YFSETQ. This CDR3 reads CASSLAVTGGNEQFF. CDR3 in DNA: TGCGCCAGCAGCTTGGCCGTGACAGGGGGCAATGAGCAGTTCTTC.

Remarks on this clonotype: Germline and junction disagree at one end, which may indicate a read error. The J gene is TRBJ2-1, the V gene TRBV7-3; 13 nucleotides line up with TRBD2. This CDR3 contains 14 residues. CDR1 is SGHTA, CDR2 FQGTGA, per germline. CDR3 loop: CASSLGLAGDERFF. The DNA of the CDR3 is TGTGCCAGCAGCTTAGGACTAGCGGGAGATGAGCGGTTCTTC.

The chain links TRBV3-1 to TRBJ2-3; D is unclear. CDR3 length: 17 amino acids. V shed 1 base and J shed 2 bases, with 16 bases lying between them. CDR1 is LGHDT, CDR2 YNNKEL, per germline (reference sequence). The CDR3 coding sequence is TGTGCCAGCAGCCAAGCTTCTCGGGCCTCCTTCACAGATACGCAGTATTTT. It codes for CASSQASRASFTDTQYF.

A few counts support this clonotype. The CDR3 DNA is TGCAGTGCTACCCCGCACGGAGTGAGCTACACCTTC. Amino acids: CSATPHGVSYTF. The chain recombines TRBV20-1 with TRBJ1-2; unclear D gene. Trimming stripped 4 bases from V and 9 bases from J, with 15 bases between. The CDR3 runs 12 residues. Germline CDR1 reads DFQATT; CDR2 reads SNEGSKA (reference sequence).

There are many counts of this clonotype. The chain couples TRBV10-3 to TRBJ2-7; 8 bases align to TRBD1. Germline values: CDR1 ENHRY, CDR2 SYGVKD. With 3 bases clipped from V and 0 bases from J, the junction kept 4 bases outside the gene matches. CDR3 length: 15 residues. CDR3 sequence reads: CAISDRTGISYEQYF. The CDR3 nucleotides read TGTGCCATCAGTGACCGGACAGGGATCTCCTACGAGCAGTACTTC.

This clonotype showed up just a few times. This chain uses TRBV6-5 with TRBJ2-2; D is uncertain. The length of the CDR3 is 15 residues. CDR1 is MNHEY and CDR2 is SVGAGI in the germline V gene. V was cut by 2 bases and J by 3 bases, with 10 bases left in between. In DNA, the CDR3 is TGTGCCAGCAGTTACCTCGGCATAGACACCGGGGAGCTGTTTTTT. It translates to CASSYLGIDTGELFF.

The CDR3 here is CASSLGQLIAKETQYF. The DNA of the CDR3 is TGCGCCAGCAGCCTGGGACAGCTAATAGCCAAGGAGACCCAGTACTTC. The gene calls are TRBV10-2 and TRBJ2-5; TRBD1 agrees at 7 bases. Germline V gene lookup returns CDR1 WSHSY and CDR2 SAAADI. V was clipped by 6 bases and J by 5 bases; unmatched bases: 15. The CDR3 consists of 16 residues.